These 30 T cell receptor beta chains came from one sample sequenced in a study of cytomegalovirus exposure and HLA in healthy donors. The PCR contained 60 Vbeta and 13 Jbeta primers. The assay was immunoSEQ multiplex PCR, and TCRdb's table has in-frame clones only and misses some. The data contain about 83,000 clones, 81% of them singletons. Sequencing used PBMCs. These receptor sequences come from a woman aged 30 to 39 in good health and CMV-seronegative.

The rearrangement uses TRBV28 and TRBJ1-2; D possibly corresponds to TRBD1 (6 bases). V was shortened by 6 bases and J by 4 bases, with 15 bases between the two germline ends. The V gene's germline CDR1 is MDHEN and CDR2 SYDVKM. This CDR3 spans 14 amino acids. CDR3 sequence (DNA): TGTGCCAGCAGCCTTGGGGGGGCTCTCTATGGCTACACCTTC. Its protein is CASSLGGALYGYTF.

The chain employs TRBV27 and TRBJ2-1; TRBD2 matches at 7 bases. V dropped 4 bases and J dropped 3; count of bases not matched to a gene: 6. The CDR3 length is 15 residues. The germline V gene encodes CDR1 MNHEY and CDR2 SMNVEV (reference sequence). The chain's CDR3 is CASSSQRDSYNEQFF. The CDR3 DNA follows: TGTGCCAGCAGTTCCCAGCGGGATAGCTACAATGAGCAGTTCTTC.

The chain links TRBV9 to TRBJ2-7; 7 nucleotides line up with TRBD1. This CDR3 has 14 amino acids. Per germline, CDR1 SGDLS and CDR2 YYNGEE. V lost 4 bases, J lost 5 bases, and 9 bases stayed unmatched. Written as DNA, the CDR3 is TGTGCCAGCAGCCAGACAGGGCGTTATGACGAGCAGTACTTC. Translating gives CASSQTGRYDEQYF.

The chain employs TRBV7-6 and TRBJ1-1; 7 bases agree with TRBD1. The CDR3 runs 17 residues. V gave up 4 bases and J gave up 7 bases; unmatched junction bases: 18. In germline, CDR1 is SGHVS, CDR2 FNYEAQ. The chain's CDR3 is CASSSPGISDRVDEAFF. The CDR3 DNA reads TGTGCCAGCAGCTCGCCTGGGATTTCCGACAGGGTCGATGAAGCTTTCTTT.

The chain has TRBV18 and TRBJ1-2; the D gene is possibly TRBD1 (5 bases). The V gene lost 2 bases and the J gene lost 3 bases, with 13 bases spanning the gap. The CDR3 extends over 15 amino acids. Germline CDR1 and CDR2: KGHSH and LQKENI. The CDR3: CASSPTGGYDYGYTF. DNA for the CDR3: TGTGCCAGCTCACCAACAGGCGGATATGACTATGGCTACACCTTC.

The chain uses TRBV19 and TRBJ1-5, with 7 nucleotides matching TRBD1. V lost 7 bases, J lost 9 bases, and 12 bases stayed unmatched. CDR3 length equals 14 residues. From germline, CDR1 is LNHDA and CDR2 SQIVND (reference sequence). The CDR3 sequence: CASKKDRVQGPQHF. CDR3 nucleotides: TGTGCCAGTAAGAAAGACAGGGTACAGGGGCCCCAGCATTTT.

The V gene is TRBV7-3, the J gene TRBJ2-2; 10 bases map to TRBD2. Germline trimming cut 5 bases from V and 4 bases from J; bases unmatched to any gene: 10. Per germline, CDR1 SGHTA and CDR2 FQGTGA. CDR3 length equals 17 residues. CDR3 bases: TGTGCCAGCAGCCTACAACCGGGACTAGCGTCCACCGGGGAGCTGTTTTTT. It yields the protein CASSLQPGLASTGELFF.

The CDR3 protein is CAWSQDFQAFF. DNA of the CDR3: TGTGCCTGGAGTCAGGATTTCCAAGCTTTCTTT. The chain couples TRBV30 to TRBJ1-1; D is unresolved. The germline V gene encodes CDR1 GTSNPN and CDR2 SVGIG (reference sequence). There are 11 residues in the CDR3. V gave up 2 bases and J gave up 9 bases, with 10 bases separating them. The full variable domain, completed using reference TRBV30 and TRBJ1-1, is SQTIHQWPATLVQPVGSPLSLECTVEGTSNPNLYWYRQAAGRGLQLLFYSVGIGQISSEVPQNLSASRPQDRQFILSSKKLLLSDSGFYLCAWSQDFQAFFGQGTRLTVV.

This chain connects TRBV18 to TRBJ2-5; TRBD2 aligns across 8 bases. In germline, CDR1 is KGHSH, CDR2 LQKENI. V lost 1 base, J lost 2 bases, and 6 bases stayed unmatched. The CDR3 is made up of 16 amino acids. This CDR3 is CASSPLAGGFQETQYF. As DNA, the CDR3 is TGTGCCAGCTCACCACTGGCGGGAGGTTTTCAAGAGACCCAGTACTTC. The full variable domain, with the rest looked up from reference TRBV18 and TRBJ2-5, is NAGVMQNPRHLVRRRGQEARLRCSPMKGHSHVYWYRQLPEEGLKFMVYLQKENIIDESGMPKERFSAEFPKEGPSILRIQQVVRGDSAAYFCASSPLAGGFQETQYFGPGTRLLVL.

The CDR3 DNA reads TGTGCCAGCAGTGGGGTTAGCGGGAGTCTGAACGAGCAGTACTTC. This translates into CASSGVSGSLNEQYF. The genes are TRBV2 and TRBJ2-7; 9 positions match TRBD2. Germline CDR1 and CDR2: SNHLY and FYNNEI. This CDR3 has 15 amino acids. The ends lost 4 bases at V and 5 bases at J; junction bases unmatched: 9. The variable domain in full, with the rest retrieved from reference TRBV2 and TRBJ2-7, is EPEVTQTPSHQVTQMGQEVILRCVPISNHLYFYWYRQILGQKVEFLVSFYNNEISEKSEIFDDQFSVERPDGSNFTLKIRSTKLEDSAMYFCASSGVSGSLNEQYFGPGTRLTVT.

The chain joins TRBV7-2 to TRBJ2-7; 9 nucleotides agree with TRBD1. J gave up 9 bases and V 4 bases, and 7 bases lay outside the gene matches. The CDR3 covers 13 residues. Looked up from germline, CDR1 is SGHTA and CDR2 is FQGNSA. The CDR3 DNA is TGTGCCAGCAGCTCGGGACAGGGAAATTGGCAGTACTTC. It specifies CASSSGQGNWQYF.

With regard to this clone: The same CDR3 can be traced to other DNA sequences in this sample. This chain connects TRBV28 to TRBJ1-3, with 9 bases aligning to TRBD1. The ends lost 2 bases at V and 4 bases at J; junction bases unmatched: 0. The CDR3 has 14 amino acids. Per germline, CDR1 MDHEN and CDR2 SYDVKM. The CDR3 nucleotides are TGTGCCAGCAGTTTAGGGACAGGGGGAAACACCATATATTTT. It yields the protein CASSLGTGGNTIYF.

This chain joins TRBV7-9 and TRBJ1-6; D gene ambiguous. V was clipped by 5 bases and J by 8 bases, with 10 bases between them. The germline CDR1 and CDR2 sequences are SEHNR and FQNEAQ (reference sequence). CDR3 length: 13 amino acids. CDR3 residues: CASSPGRDSPLHF. Here the CDR3 DNA reads TGTGCCAGCAGCCCCGGCCGGGATTCACCCCTCCACTTT.

For the CDR3, the DNA is TGCGCCAGCAGCAGATTACAGGGGGAAGAGACCCAGTACTTC. This sequence encodes CASSRLQGEETQYF. The V and J genes are TRBV5-1 and TRBJ2-5; 8 bases agree with TRBD1. The V segment lost 4 bases and the J segment 3 bases; nucleotides outside the gene matches: 5. The CDR3 has 14 residues. Germline CDR1 is SGHRS and CDR2 is YFSETQ.

This clone was seen only a few times. The rearrangement links TRBV7-2 to TRBJ1-2, with D perhaps matching TRBD1 (6 bases). The germline gives CDR1 SGHTA, CDR2 FQGNSA. The CDR3 extends over 13 amino acids. V lost 5 bases, J lost 4 bases, and 11 bases lay in between. In DNA form, the CDR3 reads TGTGCCAGCAGCCAAGGACAGACCTATGGCTACACCTTC. It is translated as CASSQGQTYGYTF.

In the case of this clone: The junction differs from germline at one of its ends, possibly a read error. The rearrangement uses TRBV7-7 and TRBJ2-3; 11 nucleotides align to TRBD2. CDR3 length: 15 residues. In germline, CDR1 is SSHAT, CDR2 FNYEAQ (reference sequence). The CDR3 bases are TGTGCTAGCAGCGTAGCGGGAGGGCGGGCAGATACGCAGTATTTT. As protein: CASSVAGGRADTQYF. Filled out from reference TRBV7-7 and TRBJ2-3, the complete variable domain reads GAGVSQSPRYKVTKRGQDVTLRCDPISSHATLYWYQQALGQGPEFLTYFNYEAQPDKSGLPSDRFSAERPEGSISTLTIQRTEQRDSAMYRCASSVAGGRADTQYFGPGTRLTVL.

This clone was recorded once. CDR3 in DNA: TGTGCCAGCTCACCACCGAAAGGGTCCCTGAGGGCCACTGAAGCTTTCTTT. Amino acids: CASSPPKGSLRATEAFF. The V gene is TRBV18, the J gene TRBJ1-1; unclear D gene. Germline CDR1 and CDR2: KGHSH and LQKENI. The V end lost 0 bases, the J end lost 4 bases, and 18 bases lay between the germline ends. The CDR3 length is 17 residues.

This clone was seen a single time. The chain has TRBV14 and TRBJ1-4, with 10 bases fitting TRBD1. Germline trimming cut 1 base from V and 7 bases from J; bases unmatched to any gene: 6. CDR3 size: 16 residues. In germline, CDR1 is SGHDN, CDR2 FVKESK. The DNA for the CDR3 is TGTGCCAGCAGCCAAGGTGCCGGGACAGGGGTTGAAAAACTGTTTTTT. This translates into CASSQGAGTGVEKLFF.

In its sample, this clone ranks as medium-sized. The chain uses TRBV19 and TRBJ2-2; D is possibly TRBD1 (6 bases). In germline, CDR1 is LNHDA, CDR2 SQIVND (reference sequence). The CDR3 has 13 amino acids. Trimming shortened V by 7 bases and J by 3 bases, and 9 bases separated the two germline ends. The CDR3 reads CASTYRDTGELFF. In DNA, the CDR3 is TGTGCCAGTACCTACAGGGACACCGGGGAGCTGTTTTTT.

The chain couples TRBV9 to TRBJ1-3; D perhaps matches TRBD1 (5 bases). V was clipped by 4 bases and J by 0 bases, with 8 bases between them. Germline V gene sequence: CDR1 SGDLS, CDR2 YYNGEE. This CDR3 region has 14 residues. The CDR3 bases are TGTGCCAGCAGCACCGGACACTCTGGAAACACCATATATTTT. This encodes CASSTGHSGNTIYF.

V is TRBV9 and J is TRBJ2-6; D call uncertain. Germline CDR1 is SGDLS and CDR2 is YYNGEE. The CDR3 length is 13 residues. V gave up 3 bases and J gave up 2 bases, with 3 bases separating them. CDR3 nucleotide sequence: TGTGCCAGCAGCGCAACTGGGGCCAACGTCCTGACTTTC. Encoded protein: CASSATGANVLTF.

The V call is TRBV27, the J call TRBJ2-5, with TRBD2 matching over 9 bases. CDR1 and CDR2 from the germline V gene are MNHEY and SMNVEV (reference sequence). Unmatched junction bases numbered 8, after V lost 5 bases and J lost 4 bases. The CDR3 length is 15 residues. As DNA, the CDR3 is TGTGCCAGCAGTCTCCTAGCGGGACGAGGAGAGACCCAGTACTTC. It yields the protein CASSLLAGRGETQYF.

The rearrangement links TRBV7-3 to TRBJ2-1; 7 bases are a match to TRBD2. Germline CDR1 and CDR2: SGHTA and FQGTGA. The CDR3 totals 17 residues. After removal of 4 bases from V and 10 bases from J, the junction contained 19 bases not matched to a gene. The chain's CDR3 is CASSSMAGLVGLGEQFF. Written as DNA, the CDR3 is TGTGCCAGCAGCTCTATGGCCGGACTAGTGGGTTTAGGGGAGCAGTTCTTC.

The J gene is TRBJ2-5, the V gene TRBV5-6, with 7 positions matching TRBD2. Germline V gene sequence: CDR1 SGHDT, CDR2 YYEEEE. V shed 4 bases, J shed 7 bases, and the junction held 13 bases outside the gene matches. CDR3 length: 15 amino acids. Written as DNA, the CDR3 is TGTGCCAGCAGCCCCTCGGCAGGGAGGGACCGGACCCAGTACTTC. This encodes CASSPSAGRDRTQYF.

Here the CDR3 DNA reads TGTGCCGGGTGGCAGGGCGTCAGTGGCTACACCTTC. Amino acid sequence: CAGWQGVSGYTF. The chain recombines TRBV19 with TRBJ1-2, with D possibly being TRBD1 (5 bases). The germline V gene encodes CDR1 LNHDA and CDR2 SQIVND (reference sequence). Trimming pared 11 bases from V and 7 bases from J, leaving 17 bases between. The CDR3 spans 12 residues.

The chain carries TRBV28 and TRBJ1-2; TRBD1 agrees at 9 bases. V dropped 2 bases and J dropped 2; count of bases not matched to a gene: 6. The CDR3 contains 16 residues. Germline V gene sequence: CDR1 MDHEN, CDR2 SYDVKM. The CDR3 nucleotides are TGTGCCAGCAGTTTACCCGCGACAGGGGGAAACTATGGCTACACCTTC. It translates to CASSLPATGGNYGYTF.

The chain joins TRBV5-6 to TRBJ1-1, with 7 positions matching TRBD1. Germline V gene sequence: CDR1 SGHDT, CDR2 YYEEEE. This CDR3 has 16 residues. The ends lost 0 bases at V and 1 base at J; junction bases unmatched: 6. The DNA of the CDR3 is TGTGCCAGCAGCTTGGTCAGGGGGTTTTGGAACACTGAAGCTTTCTTT. Protein: CASSLVRGFWNTEAFF.

The chain recombines TRBV25-1 with TRBJ2-3; D is possibly TRBD2 (5 bases). The V end was cut by 1 base, the J end by 4 bases, with 12 bases between. The CDR3 contains 15 residues. In germline, CDR1 is MGHDK, CDR2 SYGVNS. Here the CDR3 reads CASSELNGIPDTQYF. The CDR3 nucleotides are TGTGCCAGCAGTGAATTGAACGGGATCCCAGATACGCAGTATTTT.

The CDR3 here is CASSDQINGVSAQFF. The CDR3 DNA sequence: TGTGCCAGCAGTGATCAAATAAATGGTGTGAGCGCGCAGTTCTTC. The V gene is TRBV6-4, the J gene TRBJ2-1; D gene unclear. The CDR3 runs 15 residues. V was cut by 3 bases and J by 12 bases, with 21 bases left in between. Per germline, CDR1 MRHNA and CDR2 SNTAGT.

CDR3 loop: CATRTKDRASGELFF. In nucleotides, the CDR3 is TGTGCCACCAGGACAAAGGACAGGGCTTCTGGGGAGCTGTTTTTT. The chain is built from TRBV15 and TRBJ2-2, with 8 bases aligning to TRBD1. Germline CDR1 reads LNHNV; CDR2 reads YYDKDF (reference sequence). This CDR3 is built from 15 residues. The V gene end was trimmed by 6 bases and the J gene end by 8 bases; junction bases not matched to a gene: 11.